The rows below give T cell receptor beta chains drawn from one sample of a study of T cell repertoires in cytomegalovirus infection. TCRdb itself ran the reads through MiXCR, one entry per CDR3 protein. The table includes 250,000 to 300,000 distinct CDR3 sequences, approximately 9.2% detected once. Sequencing input: PBMCs. Source of these receptors: a human donor in good health (CMV status not recorded). Some clones in this sample may be carry-over from other donors' samples. Each CDR3 is given with its conserved first and last residue. The D gene is left open where the match is weak. Expanded clones are given a class, and other clones once, few, many or no size at all.

d_call	clone_size	j_call	v_call	cdr3_aa	cdr3_nt
TRBD1	NA	TRBJ2-7	TRBV10-3	CAISQTGVREQYF	TGTGCCATCAGTCAAACAGGGGTGAGGGAGCAGTACTTC
TRBD2	few	TRBJ2-2	TRBV18	CASSRSTSPGGSGELFF	TGTGCCAGCTCACGGTCAACTTCACCGGGGGGTTCCGGGGAGCTGTTTTTT
NA	many	TRBJ1-5	TRBV28	CASSPGLVGSNQPQHF	TGTGCCAGCAGTCCCGGTTTGGTAGGAAGCAATCAGCCCCAGCATTTT
TRBD1	many	TRBJ1-6	TRBV27	CASSLDRGPNSPLHF	TGTGCCAGCAGCCTAGACAGGGGGCCTAATTCACCCCTCCACTTT
NA	many	TRBJ1-4	TRBV12-3/TRBV12-4	CASSPYRVKLFF	TGTGCCAGCAGTCCTTATCGGGTAAAACTGTTTTTT
NA	few	TRBJ2-7	TRBV7-2	CASSKEGVAGALREQYF	TGTGCCAGCAGCAAAGAGGGGGTTGCGGGAGCGCTTCGAGAGCAGTACTTC
TRBD1	few	TRBJ1-6	TRBV6-5	CASSYSRQGARSYNSPLHF	TGTGCCAGCAGTTACTCGAGACAGGGGGCAAGGTCCTATAATTCACCCCTCCACTTT
NA	few	TRBJ1-1	TRBV9	CASSVVALNTEAFF	TGTGCCAGCAGCGTAGTGGCGTTGAACACTGAAGCTTTCTTT
TRBD2	many	TRBJ2-3	TRBV7-2	CASSSGTSGSGDTQYF	TGTGCCAGCAGCTCAGGGACTAGCGGGAGTGGAGATACGCAGTATTTT
NA	many	TRBJ1-2	TRBV10-2	CASSGDYGYTF	TGCGCCAGCAGTGGGGACTATGGCTACACCTTC
NA	many	TRBJ1-1	TRBV11-2	CASSLERGHEAFF	TGTGCCAGCAGCTTAGAGAGAGGCCATGAAGCTTTCTTT
NA	many	TRBJ1-1	TRBV7-2	CASSLAGKVSTEAFF	TGTGCCAGCAGCTTAGCAGGGAAGGTCAGCACTGAAGCTTTCTTT
TRBD2	NA	TRBJ2-5	TRBV7-2	CASSPRTSGYQETQYF	TGTGCCAGCAGCCCGCGGACTAGCGGGTACCAAGAGACCCAGTACTTC
NA	NA	TRBJ1-2	TRBV5-5	CASSPGGTSPLGYTF	TGTGCCAGCAGCCCCGGCGGGACAAGTCCTCTCGGCTACACCTTC
NA	many	TRBJ2-5	TRBV7-2	CASSSQLGFQETQYF	TGTGCCAGCAGCTCCCAGCTCGGGTTTCAAGAGACCCAGTACTTC
NA	many	TRBJ2-5	TRBV7-6	CASSGVGRTKGETQYF	TGTGCCAGCAGCGGAGTGGGCCGCACTAAGGGAGAGACCCAGTACTTC
NA	NA	TRBJ1-5	TRBV28	CASSFVRGNQPQHF	TGTGCCAGCAGTTTCGTAAGGGGCAATCAGCCCCAGCATTTT
TRBD1	many	TRBJ1-5	TRBV28	CASSTGGAQHF	TGTGCCAGCAGTACAGGGGGGGCCCAGCATTTT
TRBD1	many	TRBJ1-1	TRBV7-3	CASGRTGGFRNTEAFF	TGTGCCAGCGGGAGGACAGGGGGATTTAGGAACACTGAAGCTTTCTTT
TRBD2	few	TRBJ2-1	TRBV19	CASSALVAGGTHEQFF	TGTGCCAGTAGTGCCCTCGTAGCGGGAGGAACACATGAGCAGTTCTTC
NA	few	TRBJ2-2	TRBV12-3/TRBV12-4	CASRQGGPAAGELFF	TGTGCCAGCAGACAGGGGGGGCCAGCCGCCGGGGAGCTGTTTTTT
TRBD2	many	TRBJ2-2	TRBV7-8	CASAGTRIPLNTGELFF	TGTGCCAGCGCCGGGACTAGAATCCCTTTGAACACCGGGGAGCTGTTTTTT
TRBD1	many	TRBJ1-2	TRBV27	CASSLSTGRGGYTF	TGTGCCAGCAGTTTATCGACAGGGCGGGGTGGCTACACCTTC
NA	NA	TRBJ1-1	TRBV7-9	CASSTVQKNTEAFF	TGTGCCAGCAGCACCGTACAGAAGAACACTGAAGCTTTCTTT
NA	NA	TRBJ2-7	TRBV11-2	CASSLGGPKLYEQYF	TGTGCCAGCAGCTTAGGGGGGCCGAAGTTATACGAGCAGTACTTC
NA	many	TRBJ2-3	TRBV11-2	CASRRDTQYF	TGTGCCAGCAGAAGAGATACGCAGTATTTT
TRBD2	few	TRBJ2-7	TRBV6-2/TRBV6-3	CASSLRLATSYEQYF	TGTGCCAGCAGTTTGAGACTAGCAACCTCCTACGAGCAGTACTTC
TRBD2	many	TRBJ2-7	TRBV11-2	CASSPGRSPGEQYF	TGTGCCAGCAGCCCCGGGAGGTCTCCCGGGGAGCAGTACTTC
NA	many	TRBJ1-1	TRBV7-9	CASSHPGTRAFF	TGTGCCAGCAGCCACCCCGGGACCCGAGCTTTCTTT
NA	NA	TRBJ2-1	TRBV14	CASSQETSRAPRLAEQFF	TGTGCCAGCAGCCAAGAGACGTCTCGAGCTCCCCGACTGGCTGAGCAGTTCTTC
NA	few	TRBJ1-1	TRBV5-1	CASSLIGGVNTEAFF	TGCGCCAGCAGCTTGATTGGAGGTGTGAACACTGAAGCTTTCTTT
TRBD2	NA	TRBJ2-2	TRBV19	CASSIVGTSGTGELFF	TGTGCCAGTAGTATAGTCGGGACTAGCGGGACCGGGGAGCTGTTTTTT
NA	few	TRBJ2-7	TRBV30	CAWSSRNRAISYEQYF	TGTGCCTGGAGTTCCAGGAACAGGGCGATCTCCTACGAGCAGTACTTC
NA	many	TRBJ2-2	TRBV11-2	CASSPPGARGTGELFF	TGTGCCAGCAGCCCCCCTGGGGCGCGGGGCACCGGGGAGCTGTTTTTT
NA	many	TRBJ2-2	TRBV7-8	CASSLADSTGELFF	TGTGCCAGCAGCTTAGCGGATTCCACCGGGGAGCTGTTTTTT
NA	many	TRBJ2-3	TRBV7-8	CASSLWRGANRGQYF	TGTGCCAGCAGCTTATGGAGAGGAGCCAACCGGGGGCAGTATTTT
TRBD2	many	TRBJ2-3	TRBV28	CASSPPEGSGGRNTQYF	TGTGCCAGCAGTCCCCCCGAGGGTAGCGGGGGCCGGAATACGCAGTATTTT
TRBD2	NA	TRBJ2-1	TRBV3-1	CASSQPGLAGVRGNEQFF	TGTGCCAGCAGCCAACCCGGACTAGCGGGAGTTCGAGGTAATGAGCAGTTCTTC
TRBD2	many	TRBJ2-7	TRBV7-8	CASSFLTSGRAAYEQYF	TGTGCCAGCAGCTTTTTGACTAGCGGGAGGGCCGCATACGAGCAGTACTTC
TRBD1	NA	TRBJ1-6	TRBV12-3/TRBV12-4	CASSTTQGAVNASPLHF	TGTGCCAGCAGTACAACGCAGGGGGCCGTTAATGCGTCACCCCTCCACTTT
NA	NA	TRBJ2-7	TRBV5-6	CASSLGGREQYF	TGTGCCAGCAGCTTGGGAGGCCGCGAGCAGTACTTC
NA	many	TRBJ1-1	TRBV6-2/TRBV6-3	CASRPQGSMTEAFF	TGTGCCAGCAGACCACAGGGTTCAATGACTGAAGCTTTCTTT
TRBD1	NA	TRBJ2-2	TRBV29-1	CSVATQGAITGELFF	TGCAGCGTCGCAACACAGGGGGCTATCACCGGGGAGCTGTTTTTT
NA	NA	TRBJ2-7	TRBV7-2	CASSLGPGMSYEQYF	TGTGCCAGCAGCTTAGGACCTGGAATGTCCTACGAGCAGTACTTC
NA	few	TRBJ1-1	TRBV20-1	CSAGLATEAFF	TGCAGTGCTGGTTTGGCCACTGAAGCTTTCTTT
NA	many	TRBJ1-6	TRBV7-2	CASSLPLVGSPLHF	TGTGCCAGCAGCTTACCCCTAGTGGGGTCACCCCTCCACTTT
NA	many	TRBJ1-1	TRBV29-1	CSARQWNTEAFF	TGCAGCGCACGACAGTGGAACACTGAAGCTTTCTTT
NA	NA	TRBJ2-4	TRBV29-1	CSVEAPTGLAKNIQYF	TGCAGCGTTGAGGCGCCGACAGGTCTAGCCAAAAACATTCAGTACTTC
NA	many	TRBJ1-5	TRBV7-6	CASSLGSDSNQPQHF	TGTGCCAGCAGCTTAGGATCAGATAGCAATCAGCCCCAGCATTTT